Below are 6 T cell receptor beta chains sequenced from a single sample in a study of T cell responses to AZD1222 COVID-19 vaccine. The repertoire was sequenced with immunoSEQ multiplex PCR; TCRdb's copy has only in-frame clones and lacks some. The sample lists tens of thousands of clones, roughly four fifths occurring once. The sequencing here drew on peripheral blood, taken 28 days after the second AZD1222 dose. These receptors were taken from an adult who received the AZD1222 COVID-19 vaccine.

This clone was counted a single time. The V and J genes are TRBV6-5 and TRBJ2-3; perhaps TRBD2 as D (5 bases). The CDR3 has 14 amino acids. Germline lookup yields CDR1 MNHEY and CDR2 SVGAGI. V lost 8 bases, J lost 4 bases, and 16 bases lay in between. CDR3 bases: TGTGCCAGCTCCTACGGGGAGTCGGCAGATACGCAGTATTTT. It specifies CASSYGESADTQYF.

The genes are TRBV18 and TRBJ2-5, with D possibly being TRBD1 (5 bases). Per germline, CDR1 KGHSH and CDR2 LQKENI. The ends were cut back, 0 bases at V and 5 bases at J, with 10 bases in the middle. The CDR3 runs to 14 residues. CDR3 sequence (DNA): TGTGCCAGCTCACCACCAGGGGTTGGGGAGACCCAGTACTTC. Translation: CASSPPGVGETQYF.

To note about this clone: The junction and the germline gene differ at one end; a read error may be behind it. The chain links TRBV7-7 to TRBJ2-2; D remains ambiguous. The CDR3 totals 16 residues. The V gene's germline CDR1 is SSHAT and CDR2 FNYEAQ (reference sequence). The CDR3 here is CASSPLSGGNTGELFF. In nucleotides, the CDR3 is TGTGCTAGCAGCCCCCTATCGGGCGGGAACACCGGGGAGCTGTTTTTT.

The rearrangement uses TRBV5-4 and TRBJ2-2; D unclear. V was pared by 2 bases and J by 0 bases, with 11 bases between. The CDR3 length is 16 residues. Germline V CDR1 and CDR2: SGHNT, YYREEE (reference sequence). CDR3 amino acids: CASSLPRGTNTGELFF. CDR3 in DNA: TGTGCCAGCAGCTTACCTAGAGGAACGAACACCGGGGAGCTGTTTTTT.

The V and J genes are TRBV7-3 and TRBJ2-1, with D perhaps TRBD2 (6 bases). CDR1 and CDR2 (germline): SGHTA, FQGTGA. CDR3 size: 15 residues. Trimming removed 4 bases at V and 5 bases at J, with 15 bases between. CDR3 amino acids: CASSSGGPANNEQFF. CDR3 DNA sequence: TGTGCCAGCAGCTCTGGAGGGCCGGCGAACAATGAGCAGTTCTTC.

In its sample, this clone was seen a few times. The rearrangement uses TRBV7-9 and TRBJ2-7; TRBD2 matches 11 bases. The CDR3 has 15 amino acids. The germline V gene encodes CDR1 SEHNR and CDR2 FQNEAQ (reference sequence). Losses at the gene ends were 6 bases for V and 1 base for J; bases not matched to a gene: 5. The CDR3 nucleotides are TGTGCCAGCAGTAAGGGACTAGCGGTATCCTACGAGCAGTACTTC. As protein: CASSKGLAVSYEQYF.